Listed below are T cell receptor beta chains from one sample, sequenced in a study of shared clonotypes between healthy human individuals. Produced via immunoSEQ multiplex PCR; TCRdb's table is partial and in-frame only. The sample lists some 1 million clones; 65% to 75% were seen once. The sequenced sample was memory CD4+ T cells sorted from blood. The source is a man aged 18 to 30 in good health. Both conserved end residues are part of each CDR3.

V gene: TRBV5-4; CDR3 protein: CASSFSTGQDEKLFF
V gene: TRBV9; CDR3 protein: CASGQKSGRGDTGELFF
V gene: TRBV20-1; CDR3 protein: CSAIDTGELFF
V gene: TRBV5-1; CDR3 protein: CASSFGQGTYEQYF
V gene: TRBV30; CDR3 protein: CAWSLQGFNEKLFF
V gene: TRBV13; CDR3 protein: CASSPGGQPEKLFF
V gene: TRBV29-1; CDR3 protein: CSVEGGASEAFF
V gene: TRBV6-5; CDR3 protein: CASSYRKNNEQFF
V gene: TRBV18; CDR3 protein: CASSQSGALNEQFF
V gene: TRBV19; CDR3 protein: CASSPTDNYGYTF
V gene: TRBV7-8; CDR3 protein: CASSFHRGYYNEQFF
V gene: TRBV5-1; CDR3 protein: CASSLASGTGNYEQYF
V gene: TRBV6-6; CDR3 protein: CASSLEQPLREQYF
V gene: TRBV4-2; CDR3 protein: CASSQDSGGNSPLHF
V gene: TRBV2; CDR3 protein: CASSPSGRYTDTQYF
V gene: TRBV9; CDR3 protein: CPGGDPGNYGYTF
V gene: TRBV2; CDR3 protein: CASSSQGSRTEAFF
V gene: TRBV4-1; CDR3 protein: CASSQDRGTTWEQFF
V gene: TRBV10-3; CDR3 protein: CAITQGTLNTGELFF
V gene: TRBV6-6; CDR3 protein: CASSSRGEQFF
V gene: TRBV19; CDR3 protein: CASSTSSGTQYF
V gene: TRBV10-3; CDR3 protein: CAISEGTGATDTQYF
V gene: TRBV5-1; CDR3 protein: CASSPGTGNEQFF
V gene: TRBV14; CDR3 protein: CASSQDWGQPQHF
V gene: TRBV28; CDR3 protein: CASSFTDRGGGYTF
V gene: TRBV9; CDR3 protein: CASSAGGPGGSGYTF
V gene: TRBV6-5; CDR3 protein: CASSTAGLAVVF
V gene: TRBV6-6; CDR3 protein: CASRRQGSTDTQYF
V gene: TRBV11-2; CDR3 protein: CASSKNSGTGAYEQYF
V gene: TRBV6-5; CDR3 protein: CASRGGVYNEQFF
V gene: TRBV6-1; CDR3 protein: CASSEEAGLTYEQYF
V gene: TRBV27; CDR3 protein: CAWFLARPNSYNEQFF
V gene: TRBV28; CDR3 protein: CASSALRDINEKLFF
V gene: TRBV2; CDR3 protein: CASSEALGGGYTF
V gene: TRBV7-9; CDR3 protein: CASSPLGDRAQPQHF
V gene: TRBV9; CDR3 protein: CASSNHGRSNTGELFF
V gene: TRBV5-3; CDR3 protein: CARTRGVNYGYTF
V gene: TRBV6-6; CDR3 protein: CASSYSTSRNEQFF
V gene: TRBV30; CDR3 protein: CAWSVRGGVNIQYF
V gene: TRBV5-4; CDR3 protein: CASSLDRGEQFF
V gene: TRBV15; CDR3 protein: CATSRDPGAGNTIYF
V gene: TRBV6-6; CDR3 protein: CASSYPPMGDTQYF
V gene: TRBV7-2; CDR3 protein: CASSPDRANEQYF
V gene: TRBV5-6; CDR3 protein: CASSLPNYEQYF
V gene: TRBV30; CDR3 protein: CACRLSQGFSPLHF
V gene: TRBV6-5; CDR3 protein: CASRGAGQDSYEQYF
V gene: TRBV2; CDR3 protein: CASSEQGARKAFF
V gene: TRBV5-4; CDR3 protein: CASSTRTSGSYNEQFF
V gene: TRBV28; CDR3 protein: CASSLFGQGGYEKLFF
V gene: TRBV10-3; CDR3 protein: CATLGGGGSASTDTQYF
V gene: TRBV7-2; CDR3 protein: CASSLAQRSPYEQYF
V gene: TRBV28; CDR3 protein: CASSNRAYNSPLHF
V gene: TRBV29-1; CDR3 protein: CSVHMWTEETQYF
V gene: TRBV9; CDR3 protein: CASSVTSGPNTGELFF
V gene: TRBV5-1; CDR3 protein: CASSLRQGGYGYTF
V gene: TRBV27; CDR3 protein: CASSRRDREAEQYF
V gene: TRBV30; CDR3 protein: CAWSRGSSYEQYF